This TCR beta chain was documented in a study of regulatory T cells in long-lasting Graves disease. Whole-study context: Graves' patients, diagnosed recently, had received antithyroid drugs under 3 months.

CDR3-region Arm-PCR and iRepertoire HTBI primers produced the TCR beta libraries. TCRdb recomputed calls from the multiplex PCR reads with MiXCR, one row per CDR3 protein. The table lists more than 350,000 distinct CDR3 sequences, about 15% of them singletons. Time point described: newly diagnosed GD, antithyroid drugs for less than 3 months. There was RNA extracted from PBMCs, and the TCR library was made from it. The V gene lost 1 base and the J gene lost 13 bases, with 18 bases spanning the gap. This CDR3 is built from 14 residues. Germline V gene lookup returns CDR1 KGHDR and CDR2 SFDVKD. A note on this clonotype: Its matching antigen is unknown.

Regarding the study as a whole: A greater number of public clonotypes (about 2,900) was shared by persistent patients than by new patients (roughly 880).

The data also belong to a second study, concerning T cells in Graves' hyperthyroidism and ophthalmopathy. That source adds: Most expanded thyroid clonotypes above 0.001 recurred in blood.

The starting material was peripheral blood mononuclear cells (PBMCs), obtained at new diagnosis, from a patient treated with antithyroid drugs. This TCR derives from a woman between 25 and 40 years old with Graves disease. V and J are TRBV24-1 and TRBJ1-2; tentatively, D is TRBD1 (6 bases). CDR3 sequence reads: CATSDFSQGPSFTF. CDR3 DNA sequence: TGTGCCACCAGTGATTTCTCACAGGGCCCCTCTTTCACCTTC.